The clone carrying this T cell receptor beta chain was seen a handful of times. Sequencing used immunoSEQ multiplex PCR; TCRdb keeps in-frame clones, though not all of them. Of just under 95,000 clones listed, 60% to 75% were seen once; the top ten hold 50%. The data belong to a study of shared clonotypes between healthy human individuals. V lost 5 bases and J lost 0; bases outside the gene matches: 16. The germline CDR1 and CDR2 sequences are PRHDT and FYEKMQ (reference sequence). The CDR3 sequence is 19 residues long. The specimen sequenced was memory CD8+ T cells sorted from blood. Sample subset: CD45RO+ cells pooled with CCR7-negative TemRA cells. The gene calls are TRBV13 and TRBJ2-3, with 8 bases matching TRBD2. The TCR was taken from a man aged 25-45 years in good health. Here the CDR3 reads CASSPQNTEAGDSTDTQYF. In DNA, the CDR3 is TGTGCCAGCAGCCCACAAAATACGGAAGCGGGAGATAGCACAGATACGCAGTATTTT.